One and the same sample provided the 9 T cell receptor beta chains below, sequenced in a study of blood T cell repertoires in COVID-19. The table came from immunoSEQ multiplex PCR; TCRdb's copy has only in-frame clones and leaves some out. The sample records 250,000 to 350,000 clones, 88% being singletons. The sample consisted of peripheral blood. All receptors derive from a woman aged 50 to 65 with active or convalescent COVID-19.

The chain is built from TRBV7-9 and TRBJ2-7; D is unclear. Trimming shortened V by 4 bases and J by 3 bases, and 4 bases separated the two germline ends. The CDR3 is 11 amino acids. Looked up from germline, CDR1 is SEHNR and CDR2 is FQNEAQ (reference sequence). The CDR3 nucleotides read TGTGCCAGCAGCTCGTTCTACGAGCAGTACTTC. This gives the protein CASSSFYEQYF. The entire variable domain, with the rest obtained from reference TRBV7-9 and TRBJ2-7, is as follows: DTGVSQNPRHKITKRGQNVTFRCDPISEHNRLYWYRQTLGQGPEFLTYFQNEAQLEKSRLLSDRFSAERPKGSFSTLEIQRTEQGDSAMYLCASSSFYEQYFGPGTRLTVT.

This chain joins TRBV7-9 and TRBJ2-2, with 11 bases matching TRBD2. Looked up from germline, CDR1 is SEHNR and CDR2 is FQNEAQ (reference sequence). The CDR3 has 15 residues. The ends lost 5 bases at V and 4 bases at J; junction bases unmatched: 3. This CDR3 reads CASSGTSGRTGELFF. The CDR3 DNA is TGTGCCAGCAGCGGGACTAGCGGACGCACCGGGGAGCTGTTTTTT.

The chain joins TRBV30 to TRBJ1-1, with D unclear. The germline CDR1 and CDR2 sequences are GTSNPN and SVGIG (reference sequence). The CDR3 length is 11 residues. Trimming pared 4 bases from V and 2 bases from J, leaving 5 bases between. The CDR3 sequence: CAWNRNTEAFF. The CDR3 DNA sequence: TGTGCCTGGAACAGAAACACTGAAGCTTTCTTT.

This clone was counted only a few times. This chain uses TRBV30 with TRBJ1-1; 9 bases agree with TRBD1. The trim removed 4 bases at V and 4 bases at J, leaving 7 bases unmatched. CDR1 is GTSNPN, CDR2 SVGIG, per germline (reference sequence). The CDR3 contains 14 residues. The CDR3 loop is CAWIVTGGFTEAFF. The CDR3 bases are TGTGCCTGGATAGTTACAGGGGGCTTCACTGAAGCTTTCTTT.

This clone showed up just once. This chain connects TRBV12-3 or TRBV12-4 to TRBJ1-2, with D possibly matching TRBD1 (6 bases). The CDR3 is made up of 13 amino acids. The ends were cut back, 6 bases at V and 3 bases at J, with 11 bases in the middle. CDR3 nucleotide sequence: TGTGCCAGCAGCACGGACAGTTACTATGGCTACACCTTC. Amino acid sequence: CASSTDSYYGYTF.

The CDR3: CASSRTGPEYGYTF. CDR3 bases: TGTGCCAGCAGTAGGACAGGGCCCGAGTATGGCTACACCTTC. V gene TRBV27 combines with J gene TRBJ1-2, with 8 bases lining up with TRBD1. The CDR3 consists of 14 residues. Germline CDR1 MNHEY, CDR2 SMNVEV (reference sequence). The V gene end was trimmed by 5 bases and the J gene end by 5 bases; junction bases not matched to a gene: 7.

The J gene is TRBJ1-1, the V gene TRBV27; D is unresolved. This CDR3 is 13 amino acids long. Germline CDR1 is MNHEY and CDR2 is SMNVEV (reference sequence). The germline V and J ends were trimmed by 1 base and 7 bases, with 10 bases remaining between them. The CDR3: CASSLWSWSEAFF. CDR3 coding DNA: TGTGCCAGCAGTTTATGGTCATGGAGTGAAGCTTTCTTT.

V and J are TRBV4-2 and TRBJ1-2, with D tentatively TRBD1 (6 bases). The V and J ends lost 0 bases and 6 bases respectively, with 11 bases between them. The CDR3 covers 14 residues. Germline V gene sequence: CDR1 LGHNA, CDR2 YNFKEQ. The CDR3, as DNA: TGTGCCAGCAGCCAAGATATGGGGGCCGATGGCTACACCTTC. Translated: CASSQDMGADGYTF.

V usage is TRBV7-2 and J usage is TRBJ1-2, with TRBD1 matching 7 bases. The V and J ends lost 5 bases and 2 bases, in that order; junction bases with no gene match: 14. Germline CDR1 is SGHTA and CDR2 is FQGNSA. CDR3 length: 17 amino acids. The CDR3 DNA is TGTGCCAGCAGCCACCCCTTAAGGGGGCGCAAGAACTATGGCTACACCTTC. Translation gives CASSHPLRGRKNYGYTF.